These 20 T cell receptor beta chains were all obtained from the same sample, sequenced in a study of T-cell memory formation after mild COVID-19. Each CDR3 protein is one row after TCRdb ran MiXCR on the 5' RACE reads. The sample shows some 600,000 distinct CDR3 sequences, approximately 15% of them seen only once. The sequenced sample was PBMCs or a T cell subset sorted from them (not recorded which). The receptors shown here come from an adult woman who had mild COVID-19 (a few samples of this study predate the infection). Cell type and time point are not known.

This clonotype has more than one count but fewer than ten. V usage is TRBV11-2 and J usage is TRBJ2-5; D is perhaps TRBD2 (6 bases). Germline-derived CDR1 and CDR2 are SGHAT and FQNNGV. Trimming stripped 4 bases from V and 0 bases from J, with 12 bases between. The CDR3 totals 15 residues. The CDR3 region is CASSYAPSDQETQYF. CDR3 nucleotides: TGTGCCAGCAGCTACGCTCCTAGCGACCAAGAGACCCAGTACTTC. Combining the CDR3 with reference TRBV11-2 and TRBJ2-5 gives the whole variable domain EAGVAQSPRYKIIEKRQSVAFWCNPISGHATLYWYQQILGQGPKLLIQFQNNGVVDDSQLPKDRFSAERLKGVDSTLKIQPAKLEDSAVYLCASSYAPSDQETQYFGPGTRLLVL.

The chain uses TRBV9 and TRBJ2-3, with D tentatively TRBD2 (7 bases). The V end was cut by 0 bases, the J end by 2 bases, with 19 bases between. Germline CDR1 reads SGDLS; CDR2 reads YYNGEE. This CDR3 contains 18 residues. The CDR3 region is CASSVGGPAGAPTDTQYF. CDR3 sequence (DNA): TGTGCCAGCAGCGTAGGAGGCCCGGCGGGGGCGCCCACAGATACGCAGTATTTT.

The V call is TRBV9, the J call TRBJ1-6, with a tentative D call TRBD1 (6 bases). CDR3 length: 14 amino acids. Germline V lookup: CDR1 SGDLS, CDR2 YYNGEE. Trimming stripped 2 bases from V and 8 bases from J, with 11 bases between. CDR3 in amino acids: CASSVADSHSPLHF. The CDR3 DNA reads TGTGCCAGCAGCGTGGCGGACAGCCATTCACCCCTCCACTTT.

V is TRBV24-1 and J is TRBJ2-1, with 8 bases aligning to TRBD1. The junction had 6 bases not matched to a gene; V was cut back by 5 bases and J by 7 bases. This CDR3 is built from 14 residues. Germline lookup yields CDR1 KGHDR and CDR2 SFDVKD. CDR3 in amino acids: CATSGQGAINEQFF. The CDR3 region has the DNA TGTGCCACCAGTGGTCAGGGGGCGATAAATGAGCAGTTCTTC.

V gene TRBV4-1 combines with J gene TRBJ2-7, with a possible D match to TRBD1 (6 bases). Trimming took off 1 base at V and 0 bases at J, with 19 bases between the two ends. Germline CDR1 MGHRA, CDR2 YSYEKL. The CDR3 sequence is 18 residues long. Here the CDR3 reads CASSQVGAGALSSYEQYF. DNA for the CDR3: TGCGCCAGCAGCCAAGTGGGGGCAGGAGCCTTAAGCTCCTACGAGCAGTACTTC.

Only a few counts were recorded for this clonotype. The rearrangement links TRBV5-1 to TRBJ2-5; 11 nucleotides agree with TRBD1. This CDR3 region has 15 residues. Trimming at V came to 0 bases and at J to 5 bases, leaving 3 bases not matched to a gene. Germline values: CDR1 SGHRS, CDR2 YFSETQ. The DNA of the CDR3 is TGCGCCAGCAGCTTGGGGACAGGGGGCACGGAGACCCAGTACTTC. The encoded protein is CASSLGTGGTETQYF.

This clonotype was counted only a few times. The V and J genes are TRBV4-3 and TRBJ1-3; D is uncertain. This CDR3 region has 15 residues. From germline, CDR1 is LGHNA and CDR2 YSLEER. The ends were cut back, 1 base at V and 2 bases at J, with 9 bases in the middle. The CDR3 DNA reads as TGCGCCAGCAGCCAAGTAGAAGGACCTGGAAACACCATATATTTT. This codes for CASSQVEGPGNTIYF.

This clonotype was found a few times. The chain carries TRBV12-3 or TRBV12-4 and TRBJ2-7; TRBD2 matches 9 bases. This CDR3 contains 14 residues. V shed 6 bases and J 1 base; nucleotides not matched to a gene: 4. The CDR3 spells CASRRGGRSYEQYF. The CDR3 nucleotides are TGTGCCAGCAGGCGGGGGGGCCGGTCCTACGAGCAGTACTTC.

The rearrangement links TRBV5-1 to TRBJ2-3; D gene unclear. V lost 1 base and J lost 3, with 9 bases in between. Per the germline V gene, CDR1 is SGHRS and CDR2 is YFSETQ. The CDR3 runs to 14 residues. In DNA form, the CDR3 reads TGCGCCAGCAGCTTGCGGGCAGTTACAGATACGCAGTATTTT. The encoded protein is CASSLRAVTDTQYF.

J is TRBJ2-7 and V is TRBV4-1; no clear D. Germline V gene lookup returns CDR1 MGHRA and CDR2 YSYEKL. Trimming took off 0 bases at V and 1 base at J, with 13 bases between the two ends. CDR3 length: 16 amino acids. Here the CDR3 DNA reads TGCGCCAGCAGCCAAGACAACAGCTTCAAGTCCTACGAGCAGTACTTC. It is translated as CASSQDNSFKSYEQYF.

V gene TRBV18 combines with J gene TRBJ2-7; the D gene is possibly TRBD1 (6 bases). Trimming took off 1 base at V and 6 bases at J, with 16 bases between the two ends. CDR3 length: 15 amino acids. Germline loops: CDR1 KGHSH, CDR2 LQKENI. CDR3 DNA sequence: TGTGCCAGCTCACCACTAAACATACAGGGTGGCGAGCAGTACTTC. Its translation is CASSPLNIQGGEQYF.

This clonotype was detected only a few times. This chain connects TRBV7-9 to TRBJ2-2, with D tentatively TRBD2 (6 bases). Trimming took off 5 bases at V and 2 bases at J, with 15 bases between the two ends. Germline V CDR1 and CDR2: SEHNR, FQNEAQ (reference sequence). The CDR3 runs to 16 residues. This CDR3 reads CASSTPGLLNTGELFF. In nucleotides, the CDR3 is TGTGCCAGCAGCACGCCGGGACTTCTAAACACCGGGGAGCTGTTTTTT.

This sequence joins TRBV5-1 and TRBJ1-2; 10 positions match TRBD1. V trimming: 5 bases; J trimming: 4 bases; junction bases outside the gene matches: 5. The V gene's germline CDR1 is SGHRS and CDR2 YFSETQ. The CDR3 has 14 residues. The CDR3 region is CASSTGQGTYGYTF. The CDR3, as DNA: TGCGCCAGCAGTACGGGACAGGGGACCTATGGCTACACCTTC.

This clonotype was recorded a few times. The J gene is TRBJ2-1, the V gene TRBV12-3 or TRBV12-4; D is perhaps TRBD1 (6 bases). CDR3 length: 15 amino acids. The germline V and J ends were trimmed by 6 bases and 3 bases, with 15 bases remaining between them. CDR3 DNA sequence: TGTGCCAGCAGCGTAGGGACAACAGGCTACAATGAGCAGTTCTTC. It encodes CASSVGTTGYNEQFF.

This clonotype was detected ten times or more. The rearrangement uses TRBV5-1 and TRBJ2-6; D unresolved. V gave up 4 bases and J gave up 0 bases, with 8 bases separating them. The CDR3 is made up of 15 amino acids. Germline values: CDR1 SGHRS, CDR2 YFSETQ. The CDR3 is CASSPFPSGANVLTF. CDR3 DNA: TGCGCCAGCAGCCCCTTCCCCTCTGGGGCCAACGTCCTGACTTTC.

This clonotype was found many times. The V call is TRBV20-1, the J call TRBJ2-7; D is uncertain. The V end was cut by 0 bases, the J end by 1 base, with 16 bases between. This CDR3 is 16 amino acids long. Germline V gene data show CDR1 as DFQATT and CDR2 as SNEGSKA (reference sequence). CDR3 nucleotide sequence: TGCAGTGCTAGAGACCCGGCCGGTGGCGGTTCCTACGAGCAGTACTTC. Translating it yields CSARDPAGGGSYEQYF.

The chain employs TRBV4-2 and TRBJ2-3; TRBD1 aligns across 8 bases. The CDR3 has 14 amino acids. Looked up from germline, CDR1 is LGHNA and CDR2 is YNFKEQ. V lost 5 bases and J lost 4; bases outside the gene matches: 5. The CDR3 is CASSYDRGPDTQYF. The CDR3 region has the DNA TGTGCCAGCAGCTATGACAGGGGTCCAGATACGCAGTATTTT.

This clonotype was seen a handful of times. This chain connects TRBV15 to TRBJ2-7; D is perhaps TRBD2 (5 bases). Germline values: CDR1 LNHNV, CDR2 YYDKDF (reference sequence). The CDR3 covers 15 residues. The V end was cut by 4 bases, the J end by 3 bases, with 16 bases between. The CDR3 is CATSKGSTADYEQYF. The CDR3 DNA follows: TGTGCCACCAGCAAAGGGTCTACAGCGGACTACGAGCAGTACTTC.

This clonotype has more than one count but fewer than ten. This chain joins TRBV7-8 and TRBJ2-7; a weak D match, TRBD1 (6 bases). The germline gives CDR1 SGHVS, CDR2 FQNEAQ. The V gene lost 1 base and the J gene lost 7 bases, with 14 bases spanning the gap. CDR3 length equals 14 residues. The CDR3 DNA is TGTGCCAGCAGCTTAGTCGGGACACCGGGGGAGCAGTACTTC. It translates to CASSLVGTPGEQYF.

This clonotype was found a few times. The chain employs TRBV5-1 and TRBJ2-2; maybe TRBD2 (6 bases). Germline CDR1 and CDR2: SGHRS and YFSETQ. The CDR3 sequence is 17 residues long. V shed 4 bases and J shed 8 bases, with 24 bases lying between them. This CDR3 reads CASSPEVGLIRVGELFF. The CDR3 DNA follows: TGCGCCAGCAGCCCGGAGGTGGGACTCATCCGTGTAGGGGAGCTGTTTTTT. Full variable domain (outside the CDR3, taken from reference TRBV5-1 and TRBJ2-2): KAGVTQTPRYLIKTRGQQVTLSCSPISGHRSVSWYQQTPGQGLQFLFEYFSETQRNKGNFPGRFSGRQFSNSRSEMNVSTLELGDSALYLCASSPEVGLIRVGELFFGEGSRLTVL.